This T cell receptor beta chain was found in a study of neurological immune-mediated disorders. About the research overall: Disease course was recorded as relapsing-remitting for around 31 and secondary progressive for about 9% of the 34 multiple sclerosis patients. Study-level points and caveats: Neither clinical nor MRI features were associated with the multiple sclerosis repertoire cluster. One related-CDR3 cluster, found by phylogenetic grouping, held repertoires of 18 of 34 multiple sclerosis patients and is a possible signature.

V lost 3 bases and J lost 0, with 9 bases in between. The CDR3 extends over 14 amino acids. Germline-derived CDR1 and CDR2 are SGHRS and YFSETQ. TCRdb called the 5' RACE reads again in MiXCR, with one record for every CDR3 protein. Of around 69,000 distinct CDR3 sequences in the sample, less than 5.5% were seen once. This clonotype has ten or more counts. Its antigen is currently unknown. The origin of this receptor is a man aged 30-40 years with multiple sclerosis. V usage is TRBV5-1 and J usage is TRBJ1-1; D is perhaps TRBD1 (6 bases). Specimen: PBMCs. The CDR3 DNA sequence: TGCGCCAGCAGCTCCGGGACAATGAACACTGAAGCTTTCTTT. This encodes CASSSGTMNTEAFF.